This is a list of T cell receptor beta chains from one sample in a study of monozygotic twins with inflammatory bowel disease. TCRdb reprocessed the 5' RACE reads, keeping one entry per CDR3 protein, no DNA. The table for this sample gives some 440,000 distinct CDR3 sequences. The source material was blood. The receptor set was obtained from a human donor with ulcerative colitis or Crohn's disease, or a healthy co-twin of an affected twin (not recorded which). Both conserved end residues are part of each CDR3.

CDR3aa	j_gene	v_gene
CASTSLSGGYNEQFF	TRBJ2-1	TRBV5-1
CASSGVTYEQYF	TRBJ2-7	TRBV19
CASSFLDRASTGELFF	TRBJ2-2	TRBV5-5
CASSQASQGSEQYF	TRBJ2-7	TRBV4-2
CASSLIIPPNSPLHF	TRBJ1-6	TRBV7-8
CASSLSPPKSYEQYF	TRBJ2-7	TRBV12-3/TRBV12-4
CASSSGTSGGSDTQYF	TRBJ2-3	TRBV27
CASSRGLVSEQFF	TRBJ2-1	TRBV5-6
CASRAASYEQYF	TRBJ2-7	TRBV10-2
CASSLTSTRSYNEQFF	TRBJ2-1	TRBV28
CSARTSGRHEQYF	TRBJ2-7	TRBV20-1
CASSSTREADTQYF	TRBJ2-3	TRBV5-1
CASSFTSHLYEQYF	TRBJ2-7	TRBV28
CASSPPSTGGNEQFF	TRBJ2-1	TRBV18
CASSSGQRTGELFF	TRBJ2-2	TRBV6-5
CASSMDSLSYEQYF	TRBJ2-7	TRBV5-1
CASSLYQRSYEQYF	TRBJ2-7	TRBV5-6
CASSLDSDGANYGYTF	TRBJ1-2	TRBV5-1
CASSAGKETQYF	TRBJ2-5	TRBV28
CASRKLDYEQYF	TRBJ2-7	TRBV12-3/TRBV12-4
CASSLDPSDNTGELFF	TRBJ2-2	TRBV5-1
CASSLDSGSYEQYF	TRBJ2-7	TRBV7-2
CASRPPGQGTETQYF	TRBJ2-5	TRBV6-1
CASSSGTQLAKNIQYF	TRBJ2-4	TRBV5-4
CASQGASGRSYEQYF	TRBJ2-7	TRBV28
CASSKVGTGGCESPYNEQFF	TRBJ2-1	TRBV21-1
CSAGGLVGTGELFF	TRBJ2-2	TRBV20-1
CASTPIHSGVLETQYF	TRBJ2-5	TRBV28
CASRGANSGANTGELFF	TRBJ2-2	TRBV5-1
CSARDGSPGTTEAFF	TRBJ1-1	TRBV20-1
CASSLGIGRGNTDTQYF	TRBJ2-3	TRBV11-3
CASSYSRRSDNYGYTF	TRBJ1-2	TRBV6-5
CASSSLTEGYNSPLHF	TRBJ1-6	TRBV5-4
CASSLRGRDYGYTF	TRBJ1-2	TRBV27
CASSLGVREDYEQYF	TRBJ2-7	TRBV4-2